This T cell receptor (beta chain) was identified in a study of cytomegalovirus exposure and HLA in healthy donors. Study conclusions and caveats: Apparent HLA restriction characterized most CMV-associated TCR beta chains in a later analysis.

CDR3 length: 13 amino acids. Germline V CDR1 and CDR2: MRHNA, SNTAGT. With V trimmed by 5 bases and J by 10 bases, 9 bases remained unmatched. The PCR used 60 Vbeta and 13 Jbeta primers. The method was immunoSEQ multiplex PCR; TCRdb's version includes in-frame clones alone and lacks a portion of them. The sample holds 80,000 to 100,000 clones, 70% seen once. In regard to this clone: Its antigen is not identified.

The source is a man aged 50 or older in good health and CMV-seronegative. Sequences were obtained from PBMCs. This chain connects TRBV6-4 to TRBJ1-1, with TRBD1 matching over 8 bases. The CDR3 reads CASSTGQGGRAFF. The CDR3 bases are TGTGCCAGCAGTACTGGACAGGGTGGGAGAGCTTTCTTT.